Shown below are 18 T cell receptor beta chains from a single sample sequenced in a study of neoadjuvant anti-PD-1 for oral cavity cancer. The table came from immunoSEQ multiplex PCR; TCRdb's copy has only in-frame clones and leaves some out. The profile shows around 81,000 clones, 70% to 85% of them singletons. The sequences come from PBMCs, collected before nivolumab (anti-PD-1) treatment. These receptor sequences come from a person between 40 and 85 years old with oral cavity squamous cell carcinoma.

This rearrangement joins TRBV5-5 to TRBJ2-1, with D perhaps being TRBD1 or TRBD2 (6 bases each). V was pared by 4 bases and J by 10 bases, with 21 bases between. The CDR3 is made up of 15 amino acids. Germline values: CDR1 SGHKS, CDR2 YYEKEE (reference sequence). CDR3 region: CASSPGTTGGEEQFF. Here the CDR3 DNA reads TGTGCCAGCAGCCCCGGGACAACGGGCGGGGAGGAGCAGTTCTTC.

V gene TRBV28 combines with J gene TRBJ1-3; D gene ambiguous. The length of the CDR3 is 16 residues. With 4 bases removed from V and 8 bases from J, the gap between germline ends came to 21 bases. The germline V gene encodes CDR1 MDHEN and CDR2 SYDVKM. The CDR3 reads CASSSPWFGSGDTIYF. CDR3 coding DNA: TGTGCCAGCAGTTCGCCTTGGTTTGGATCCGGAGACACCATATATTTT.

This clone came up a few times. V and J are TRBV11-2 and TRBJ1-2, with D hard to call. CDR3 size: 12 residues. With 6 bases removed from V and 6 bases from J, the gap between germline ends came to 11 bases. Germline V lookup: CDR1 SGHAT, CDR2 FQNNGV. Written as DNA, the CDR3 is TGTGCCAGCAGTAAGGAGGGAGATGGCTACACCTTC. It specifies CASSKEGDGYTF.

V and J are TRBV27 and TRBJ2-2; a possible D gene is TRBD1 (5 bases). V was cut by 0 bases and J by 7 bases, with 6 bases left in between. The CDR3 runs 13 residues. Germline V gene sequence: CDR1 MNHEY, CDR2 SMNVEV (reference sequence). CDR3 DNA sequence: TGTGCCAGCAGTTTATCAGGGGTCGGGGAGCTGTTTTTT. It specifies CASSLSGVGELFF.

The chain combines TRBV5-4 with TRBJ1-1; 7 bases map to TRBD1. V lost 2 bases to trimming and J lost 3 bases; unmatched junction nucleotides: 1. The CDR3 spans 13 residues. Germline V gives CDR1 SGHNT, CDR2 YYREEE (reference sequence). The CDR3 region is CASSFTGDTEAFF. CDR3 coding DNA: TGTGCCAGCAGCTTCACAGGGGACACTGAAGCTTTCTTT.

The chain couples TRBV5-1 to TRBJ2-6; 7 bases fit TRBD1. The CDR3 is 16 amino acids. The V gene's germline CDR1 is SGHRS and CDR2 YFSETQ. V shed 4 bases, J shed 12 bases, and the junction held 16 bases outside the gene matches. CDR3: CASSVDPGGRGSVLTF. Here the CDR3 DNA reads TGCGCCAGCAGCGTAGACCCAGGGGGTCGTGGATCCGTCCTGACTTTC.

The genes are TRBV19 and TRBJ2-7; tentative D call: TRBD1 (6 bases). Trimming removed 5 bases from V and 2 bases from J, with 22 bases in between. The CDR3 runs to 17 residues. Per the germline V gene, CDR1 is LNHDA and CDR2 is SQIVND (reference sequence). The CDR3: CASSLQIQGFSAYEQYF. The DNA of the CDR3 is TGTGCCAGTAGTCTTCAAATACAGGGTTTCTCCGCCTACGAGCAGTACTTC.

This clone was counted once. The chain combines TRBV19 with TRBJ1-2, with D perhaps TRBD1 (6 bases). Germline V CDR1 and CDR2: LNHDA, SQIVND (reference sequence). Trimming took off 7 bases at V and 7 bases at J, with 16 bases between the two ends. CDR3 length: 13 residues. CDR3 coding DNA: TGTGCCAGTAATCCAGGGGCGAGTTTTGGCTACACCTTC. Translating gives CASNPGASFGYTF.

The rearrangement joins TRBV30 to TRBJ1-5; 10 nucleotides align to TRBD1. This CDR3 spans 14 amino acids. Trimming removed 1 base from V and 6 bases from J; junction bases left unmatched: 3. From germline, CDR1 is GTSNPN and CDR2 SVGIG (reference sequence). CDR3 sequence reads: CAWSEGQGGQPQHF. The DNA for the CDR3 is TGTGCCTGGAGTGAAGGACAGGGGGGTCAGCCCCAGCATTTT. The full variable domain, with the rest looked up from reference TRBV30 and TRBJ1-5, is SQTIHQWPATLVQPVGSPLSLECTVEGTSNPNLYWYRQAAGRGLQLLFYSVGIGQISSEVPQNLSASRPQDRQFILSSKKLLLSDSGFYLCAWSEGQGGQPQHFGDGTRLSIL.

CDR3 nucleotide sequence: TGTGCCAGCAGGTGGGACAGAGGCACTGAAGCTTTCTTT. Protein: CASRWDRGTEAFF. The V call is TRBV6-1, the J call TRBJ1-1; 7 bases map to TRBD1. The CDR3 runs to 13 residues. V lost 6 bases, J lost 4 bases, and 5 bases stayed unmatched. Germline values: CDR1 MNHNS, CDR2 SASEGT.

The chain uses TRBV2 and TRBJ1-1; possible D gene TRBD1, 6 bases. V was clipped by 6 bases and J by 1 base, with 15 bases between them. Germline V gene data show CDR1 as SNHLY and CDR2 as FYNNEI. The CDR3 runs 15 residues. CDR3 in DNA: TGTGCCAGCAGCAAACAGGGTCTAAAGAACACTGAAGCTTTCTTT. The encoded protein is CASSKQGLKNTEAFF.

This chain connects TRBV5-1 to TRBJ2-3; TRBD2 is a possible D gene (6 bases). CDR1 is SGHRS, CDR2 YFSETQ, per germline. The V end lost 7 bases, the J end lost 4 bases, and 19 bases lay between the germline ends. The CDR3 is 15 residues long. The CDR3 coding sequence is TGCGCCAGCCGACCGGGAGCCCTAAACGCAGATACGCAGTATTTT. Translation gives CASRPGALNADTQYF.

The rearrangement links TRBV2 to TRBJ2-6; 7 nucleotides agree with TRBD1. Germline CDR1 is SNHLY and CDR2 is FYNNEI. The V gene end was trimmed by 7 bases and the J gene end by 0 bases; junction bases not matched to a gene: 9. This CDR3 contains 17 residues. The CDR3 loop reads CASTRKTGFSGANVLTF. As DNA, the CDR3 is TGTGCCAGCACCAGGAAGACAGGGTTCTCTGGGGCCAACGTCCTGACTTTC.

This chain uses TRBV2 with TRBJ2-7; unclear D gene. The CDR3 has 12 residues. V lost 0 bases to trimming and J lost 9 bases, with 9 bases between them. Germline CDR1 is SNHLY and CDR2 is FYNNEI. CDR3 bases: TGTGCCAGCAGTGAAGCGCTTACCGGGCAGTACTTC. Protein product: CASSEALTGQYF. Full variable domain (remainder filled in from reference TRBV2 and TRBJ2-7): EPEVTQTPSHQVTQMGQEVILRCVPISNHLYFYWYRQILGQKVEFLVSFYNNEISEKSEIFDDQFSVERPDGSNFTLKIRSTKLEDSAMYFCASSEALTGQYFGPGTRLTVT.

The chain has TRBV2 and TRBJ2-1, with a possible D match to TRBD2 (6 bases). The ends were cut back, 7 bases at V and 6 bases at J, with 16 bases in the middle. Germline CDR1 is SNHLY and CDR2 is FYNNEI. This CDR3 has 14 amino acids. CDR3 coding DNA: TGTGCCAGCACTTCCCGGGAGAAGGGCAATGAGCAGTTCTTC. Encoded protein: CASTSREKGNEQFF.

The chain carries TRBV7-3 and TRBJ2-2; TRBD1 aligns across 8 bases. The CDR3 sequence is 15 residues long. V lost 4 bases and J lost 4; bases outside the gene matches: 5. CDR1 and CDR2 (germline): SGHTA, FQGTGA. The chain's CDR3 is CASSSGQALTGELFF. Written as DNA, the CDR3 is TGTGCCAGCAGCTCGGGACAGGCCCTCACCGGGGAGCTGTTTTTT.

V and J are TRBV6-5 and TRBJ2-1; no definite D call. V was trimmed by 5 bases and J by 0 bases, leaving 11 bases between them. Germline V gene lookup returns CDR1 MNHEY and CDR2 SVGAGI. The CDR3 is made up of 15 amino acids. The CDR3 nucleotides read TGTGCCAGCAGTATCTCTGGGGTCTCCTACAATGAGCAGTTCTTC. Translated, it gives CASSISGVSYNEQFF.

Here the CDR3 reads CACLGLQNRELFF. DNA of the CDR3: TGTGCCTGTTTGGGACTACAAAATCGGGAGCTGTTTTTT. The rearrangement links TRBV30 to TRBJ2-2, with 7 bases fitting TRBD2. CDR1 and CDR2 from the germline V gene are GTSNPN and SVGIG (reference sequence). Trimming at V came to 6 bases and at J to 9 bases, leaving 10 bases not matched to a gene. This CDR3 contains 13 residues.